This is a list of T cell receptor beta chains from one sample in a study of T cells after posttransplantation cyclophosphamide. Only in-frame clones appear in the TCRdb table, and some are missing; sequencing was by immunoSEQ multiplex PCR. The sample contains 30,000 or so clones, 70% to 90% of which appear only once. The sample comprised PBMCs. These receptors were taken from a woman aged 40 to 49 with a blood cancer, CMV-positive, and with a related stem cell donor. Both conserved end residues are part of each CDR3. A D gene is named only where the DNA matches it firmly. The size entry is marked missing in some rows and otherwise reads once, few, many or a size class.

j_call	d_call	v_call	clone_size	cdr3_aa	cdr3_nt
TRBJ1-2	NA	TRBV4-1	NA	CASSQAHRGTNYGYTF	TGCGCCAGCAGCCAAGCACACCGGGGAACTAACTATGGCTACACCTTC
TRBJ1-6	TRBD1	TRBV5-6	NA	CASRGTANSPLHF	TGTGCCAGCAGGGGGACAGCCAATTCACCCCTCCACTTT
TRBJ1-1	NA	TRBV7-9	NA	CASSLESAGEAFF	TGTGCCAGCAGCTTAGAGTCGGCAGGTGAAGCTTTCTTT
TRBJ1-2	NA	TRBV7-2	NA	CASSLVQGTNYGYTF	TGTGCCAGCAGCTTAGTACAGGGAACTAACTATGGCTACACCTTC
TRBJ1-1	TRBD1	TRBV7-9	NA	CASSLAGTGVTEAFF	TGTGCCAGCAGCTTAGCGGGGACAGGGGTCACTGAAGCTTTCTTT
TRBJ2-5	TRBD2	TRBV27	NA	CASSYSRGVETQYF	TGTGCCAGCAGTTATTCGCGGGGGGTAGAGACCCAGTACTTC
TRBJ1-2	NA	TRBV5-1	NA	CASSLGAGPSNYGYTF	TGCGCCAGCAGCTTGGGGGCAGGCCCCTCTAACTATGGCTACACCTTC
TRBJ2-5	TRBD2	TRBV28	NA	CASSLDLGLAGDETQYF	TGTGCCAGCAGTTTAGACCTGGGACTAGCGGGGGATGAGACCCAGTACTTC
TRBJ1-4	TRBD1	TRBV27	NA	CASSLRGTGRGEKLFF	TGTGCCAGCAGTTTAAGGGGGACAGGAAGGGGTGAAAAACTGTTTTTT
TRBJ1-1	NA	TRBV6-4	few	CASVSNTEAFF	TGTGCCAGCGTTTCTAACACTGAAGCTTTCTTT
TRBJ2-3	NA	TRBV27	NA	CASSSLVGFRADTQYF	TGTGCCAGCAGCTCTTTAGTGGGTTTTCGGGCAGATACGCAGTATTTT